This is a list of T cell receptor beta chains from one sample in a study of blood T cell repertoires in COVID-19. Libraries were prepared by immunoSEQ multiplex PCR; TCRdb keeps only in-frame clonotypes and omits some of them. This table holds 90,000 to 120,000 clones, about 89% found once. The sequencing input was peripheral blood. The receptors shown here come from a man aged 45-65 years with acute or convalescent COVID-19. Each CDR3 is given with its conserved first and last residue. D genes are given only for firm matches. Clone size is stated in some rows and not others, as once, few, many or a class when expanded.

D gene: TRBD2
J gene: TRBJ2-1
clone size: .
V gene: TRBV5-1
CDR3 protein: CASSPGLAVGVDEQFF
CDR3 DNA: TGCGCCAGCAGCCCGGGACTAGCGGTGGGGGTCGATGAGCAGTTCTTC

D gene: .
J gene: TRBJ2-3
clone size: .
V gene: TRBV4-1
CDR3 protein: CASSQAWAATDTQYF
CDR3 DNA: TGCGCCAGCAGCCAAGCTTGGGCAGCCACAGATACGCAGTATTTT

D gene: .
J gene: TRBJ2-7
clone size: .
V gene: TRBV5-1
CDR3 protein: CASSPIRAGSSYEQYF
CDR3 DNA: TGCGCCAGCAGCCCCATTAGGGCGGGCTCCTCCTACGAGCAGTACTTC

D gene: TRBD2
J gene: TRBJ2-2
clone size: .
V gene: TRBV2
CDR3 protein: CASSGSSGSAGELFF
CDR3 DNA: TGTGCCAGCAGTGGGTCTAGCGGGAGCGCCGGGGAGCTGTTTTTT

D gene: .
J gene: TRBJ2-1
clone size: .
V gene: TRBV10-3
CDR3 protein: CAINQENEQFF
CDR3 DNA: TGTGCCATCAACCAAGAGAATGAGCAGTTCTTC

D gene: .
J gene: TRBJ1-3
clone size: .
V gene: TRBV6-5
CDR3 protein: CASSSGHSGNTIYF
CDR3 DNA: TGTGCCAGCAGTTCGGGACATTCAGGAAACACCATATATTTT

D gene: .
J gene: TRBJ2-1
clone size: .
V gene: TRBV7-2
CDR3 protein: CASSLERLPGLNEQFF
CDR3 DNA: TGTGCCAGCAGCTTAGAACGGCTCCCAGGGTTAAATGAGCAGTTCTTC

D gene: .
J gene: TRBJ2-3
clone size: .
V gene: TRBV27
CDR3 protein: CASSFPDTQYF
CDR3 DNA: TGTGCCAGCAGTTTCCCGGATACGCAGTATTTT

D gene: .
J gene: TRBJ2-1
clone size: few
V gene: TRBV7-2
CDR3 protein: CASSPRDSPYNEQFF
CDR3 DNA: TGTGCCAGCAGCCCTCGGGACTCCCCCTACAATGAGCAGTTCTTC

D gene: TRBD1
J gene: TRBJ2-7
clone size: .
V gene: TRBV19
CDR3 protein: CASSIEGTANSYEQYF
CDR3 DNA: TGTGCCAGTAGTATAGAAGGGACAGCGAACTCCTACGAGCAGTACTTC

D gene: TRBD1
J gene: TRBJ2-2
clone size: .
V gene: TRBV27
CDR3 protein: CASGRGSGELFF
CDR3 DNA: TGTGCCTCAGGCAGGGGGAGCGGGGAGCTGTTTTTT

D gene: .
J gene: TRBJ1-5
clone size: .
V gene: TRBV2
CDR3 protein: CASSSSGGNQPQHF
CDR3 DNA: TGTGCCAGCAGCTCTTCAGGGGGCAATCAGCCCCAGCATTTT

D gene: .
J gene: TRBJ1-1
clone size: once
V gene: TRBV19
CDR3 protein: CASGGAPLGTEAFF
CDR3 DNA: TGTGCCAGTGGCGGGGCCCCCTTGGGCACTGAAGCTTTCTTT

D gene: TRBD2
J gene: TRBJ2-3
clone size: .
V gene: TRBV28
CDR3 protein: CASSLSGASTDTQYF
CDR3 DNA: TGTGCCAGCAGTTTGAGCGGGGCTAGCACAGATACGCAGTATTTT

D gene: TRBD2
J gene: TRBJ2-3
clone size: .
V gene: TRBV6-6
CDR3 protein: CASGAPSTDTQYF
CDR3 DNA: TGTGCGAGCGGGGCACCCAGCACAGATACGCAGTATTTT

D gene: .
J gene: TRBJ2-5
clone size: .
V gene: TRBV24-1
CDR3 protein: CATSDLVGGETQYF
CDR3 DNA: TGTGCCACCAGTGATTTGGTGGGGGGTGAGACCCAGTACTTC

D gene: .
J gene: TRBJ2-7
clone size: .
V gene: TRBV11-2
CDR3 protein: CASSLDITYEQYF
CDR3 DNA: TGTGCCAGCAGCCTCGACATAACCTACGAGCAGTACTTC

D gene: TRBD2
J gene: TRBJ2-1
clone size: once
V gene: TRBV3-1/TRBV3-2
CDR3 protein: CASSQGLAHEQFF
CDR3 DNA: TGTGCCAGCAGCCAAGGACTAGCCCATGAGCAGTTCTTC

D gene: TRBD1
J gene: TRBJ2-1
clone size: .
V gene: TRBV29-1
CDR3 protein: CSVVGTGRNEQFF
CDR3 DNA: TGCAGCGTTGTCGGGACAGGGCGGAATGAGCAGTTCTTC

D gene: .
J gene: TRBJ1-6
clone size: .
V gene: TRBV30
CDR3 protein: CAWRRTSNSPLHF
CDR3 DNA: TGTGCCTGGCGTCGAACCAGTAATTCACCCCTCCACTTT

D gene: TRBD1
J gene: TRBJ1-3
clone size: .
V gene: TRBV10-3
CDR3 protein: CAISRQGSSGNTIYF
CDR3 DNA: TGTGCCATCAGTAGACAGGGGTCCTCTGGAAACACCATATATTTT

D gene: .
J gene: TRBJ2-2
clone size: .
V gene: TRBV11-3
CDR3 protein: CASSLRTPPNTGELFF
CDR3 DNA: TGTGCCAGCAGCTTACGGACACCCCCGAACACCGGGGAGCTGTTTTTT

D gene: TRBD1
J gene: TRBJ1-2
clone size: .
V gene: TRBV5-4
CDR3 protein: CASNPGQGGSYTF
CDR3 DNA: TGTGCCAGCAACCCTGGACAGGGTGGTAGCTACACCTTC

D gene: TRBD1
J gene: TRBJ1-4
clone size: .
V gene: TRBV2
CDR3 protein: CATSGGLNEKLFF
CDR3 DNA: TGTGCCACATCAGGGGGCCTTAATGAAAAACTGTTTTTT

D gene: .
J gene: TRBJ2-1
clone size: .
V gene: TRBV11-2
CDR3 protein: CASSLAGWAYNEQFF
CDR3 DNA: TGTGCCAGCAGCTTAGCGGGTTGGGCCTACAATGAGCAGTTCTTC

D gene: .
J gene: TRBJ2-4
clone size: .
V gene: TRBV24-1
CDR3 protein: CATQGGGENIQYF
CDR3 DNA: TGTGCCACCCAGGGAGGAGGCGAAAACATTCAGTACTTC

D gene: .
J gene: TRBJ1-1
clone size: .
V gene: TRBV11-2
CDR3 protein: CASSLGPTEAFF
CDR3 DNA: TGTGCCAGCAGCCTCGGTCCTACTGAAGCTTTCTTT

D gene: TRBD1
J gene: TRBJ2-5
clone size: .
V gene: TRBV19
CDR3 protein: CASSTGDRNQETQYF
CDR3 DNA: TGTGCCAGTAGTACCGGGGACAGAAACCAAGAGACCCAGTACTTC

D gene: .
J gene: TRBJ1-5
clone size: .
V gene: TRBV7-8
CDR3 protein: CASSPMDSDSNQPQHF
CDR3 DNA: TGTGCCAGCAGCCCAATGGACAGCGATAGCAATCAGCCTCAGCATTTT

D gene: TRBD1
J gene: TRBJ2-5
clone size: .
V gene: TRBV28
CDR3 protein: CASSHLGTGSQETQYF
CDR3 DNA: TGTGCCAGCAGTCACCTCGGGACAGGTTCCCAAGAGACCCAGTACTTC

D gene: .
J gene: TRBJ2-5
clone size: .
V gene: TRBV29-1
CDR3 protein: CSVSRETQYF
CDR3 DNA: TGCAGCGTGAGTCGCGAGACCCAGTACTTC

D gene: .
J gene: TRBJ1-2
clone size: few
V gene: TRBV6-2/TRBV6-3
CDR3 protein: CASSQGRSRRAF
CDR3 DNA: TGTGCCAGCAGTCAAGGCCGCTCCCGGAGGGCCTTC

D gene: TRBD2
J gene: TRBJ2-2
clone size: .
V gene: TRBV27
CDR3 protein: CASRSLAGGPRTGELFF
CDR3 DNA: TGTGCCAGCAGGTCTCTAGCGGGAGGGCCTAGGACCGGGGAGCTGTTTTTT

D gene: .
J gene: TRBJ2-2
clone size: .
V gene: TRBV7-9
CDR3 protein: CASSLDSRTGRELFF
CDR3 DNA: TGTGCCAGCAGCTTAGACTCCCGGACTGGTAGGGAGCTGTTTTTT

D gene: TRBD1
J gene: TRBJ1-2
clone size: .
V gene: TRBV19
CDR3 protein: CASSAQGDNYGYTF
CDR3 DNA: TGTGCCAGTAGTGCACAGGGGGATAACTATGGCTACACCTTC

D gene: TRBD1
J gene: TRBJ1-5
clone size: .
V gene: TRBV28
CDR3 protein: CASSPGQVNQPQHF
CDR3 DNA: TGTGCCAGCAGCCCAGGACAGGTCAATCAGCCCCAGCATTTT

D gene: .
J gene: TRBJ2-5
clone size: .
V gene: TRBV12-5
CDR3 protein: CASGLVGAGGETQYF
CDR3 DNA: TGTGCTAGTGGTTTGGTAGGGGCAGGTGGAGAGACCCAGTACTTC

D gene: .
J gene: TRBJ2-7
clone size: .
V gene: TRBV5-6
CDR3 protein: CASSLLSGSYEQYF
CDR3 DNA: TGTGCCAGCAGCCTACTGAGCGGCTCCTACGAGCAGTACTTC

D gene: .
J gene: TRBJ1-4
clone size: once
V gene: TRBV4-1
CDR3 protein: CASSQVFGVSTNEKLFF
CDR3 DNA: TGCGCCAGCAGCCAAGTTTTCGGGGTTTCCACTAATGAAAAACTGTTTTTT

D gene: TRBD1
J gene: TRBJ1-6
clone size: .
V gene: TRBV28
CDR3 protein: CASSFPRQGAGTYNSPLHF
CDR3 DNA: TGTGCCAGCAGTTTCCCGAGACAGGGGGCAGGAACCTATAATTCACCCCTCCACTTT

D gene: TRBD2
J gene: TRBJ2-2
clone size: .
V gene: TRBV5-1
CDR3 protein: CASSSSGSPNTGELFF
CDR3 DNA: TGCGCCAGCAGCTCTAGCGGGAGCCCGAACACCGGGGAGCTGTTTTTT

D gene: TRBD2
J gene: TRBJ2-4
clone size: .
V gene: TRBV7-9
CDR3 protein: CASSDRLAQNIQYF
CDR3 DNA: TGTGCCAGCAGCGACCGACTAGCCCAGAACATTCAGTACTTC

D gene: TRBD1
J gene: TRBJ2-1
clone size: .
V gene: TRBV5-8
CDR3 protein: CASSLWGEGANEQFF
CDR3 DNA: TGTGCCAGCAGCTTGTGGGGAGAGGGGGCGAATGAGCAGTTCTTC

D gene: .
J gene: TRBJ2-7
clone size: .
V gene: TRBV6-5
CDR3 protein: CASKDWAYEQYF
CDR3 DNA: TGTGCCAGCAAGGACTGGGCCTACGAGCAGTACTTC

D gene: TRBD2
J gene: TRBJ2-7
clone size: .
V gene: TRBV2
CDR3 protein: CASMRRTRLDEQYF
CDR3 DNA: TGTGCCAGCATGAGGAGGACTAGATTGGACGAGCAGTACTTC

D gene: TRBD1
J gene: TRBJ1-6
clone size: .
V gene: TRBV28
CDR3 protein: CASSLLQGAFLSPLHF
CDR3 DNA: TGTGCCAGCAGTCTACTTCAGGGGGCCTTTCTCTCACCCCTCCACTTT

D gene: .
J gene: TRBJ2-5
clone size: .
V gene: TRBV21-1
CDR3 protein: CASWRDRQETQYF
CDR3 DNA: TGTGCCAGCTGGAGGGACAGACAAGAGACCCAGTACTTC

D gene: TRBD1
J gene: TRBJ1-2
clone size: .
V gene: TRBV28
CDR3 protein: CASSLWGQGLQGYTF
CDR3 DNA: TGTGCCAGCAGTTTATGGGGACAGGGGCTACAGGGCTACACCTTC

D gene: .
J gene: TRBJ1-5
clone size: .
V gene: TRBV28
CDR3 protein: CASSWTDRNQPQHF
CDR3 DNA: TGTGCCAGCAGTTGGACTGACCGAAATCAGCCCCAGCATTTT

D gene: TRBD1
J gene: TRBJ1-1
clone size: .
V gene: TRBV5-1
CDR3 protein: CASSLKGTGGSEAFF
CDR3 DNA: TGCGCCAGCAGTTTAAAAGGGACAGGGGGGTCTGAAGCTTTCTTT

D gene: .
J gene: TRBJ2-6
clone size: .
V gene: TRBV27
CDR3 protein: CASSPHTNSGANVLTF
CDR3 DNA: TGTGCCAGCAGCCCCCACACCAACTCTGGGGCCAACGTCCTGACTTTC

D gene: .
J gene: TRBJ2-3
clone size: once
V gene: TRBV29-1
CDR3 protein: CSVESSLGQGGTDTQYF
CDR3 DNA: TGCAGCGTTGAATCCTCCCTTGGGCAGGGTGGCACAGATACGCAGTATTTT

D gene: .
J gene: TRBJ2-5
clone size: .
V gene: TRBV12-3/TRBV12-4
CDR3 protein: CASSPENQETQYF
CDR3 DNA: TGTGCCAGCAGTCCAGAAAACCAAGAGACCCAGTACTTC

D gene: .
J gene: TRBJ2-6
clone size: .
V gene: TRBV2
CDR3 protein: CASRRDPAPGANVLTF
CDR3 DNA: TGTGCCAGCAGGCGGGACCCCGCGCCTGGGGCCAACGTCCTGACTTTC

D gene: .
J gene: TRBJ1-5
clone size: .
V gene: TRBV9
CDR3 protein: CASSAGPGGNQPQHF
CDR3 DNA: TGTGCCAGCAGCGCTGGACCAGGGGGCAATCAGCCCCAGCATTTT

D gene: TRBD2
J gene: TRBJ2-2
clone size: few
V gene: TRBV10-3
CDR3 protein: CAITKVSGSSGELFF
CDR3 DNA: TGTGCCATTACTAAGGTTAGCGGGAGTTCCGGGGAGCTGTTTTTT

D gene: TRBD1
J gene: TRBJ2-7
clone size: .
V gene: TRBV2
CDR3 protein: CASSGGQGVEQYF
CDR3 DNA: TGTGCCAGCAGTGGGGGACAGGGGGTCGAGCAGTACTTC

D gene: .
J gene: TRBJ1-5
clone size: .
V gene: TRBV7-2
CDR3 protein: CASSLAGEQPQHF
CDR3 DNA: TGTGCCAGCAGCTTGGCAGGGGAGCAGCCCCAGCATTTT